The rows below give T cell receptor beta chains drawn from one sample of a study of identical twins. Using its own MiXCR run on the 5' RACE reads, TCRdb lists one record per CDR3 protein. The sample has about 280,000 distinct CDR3 sequences, approximately 8% seen once; the top ten hold more than 2%. The same data also contributed to another study, on yellow fever vaccine responses in identical twins.

Material: memory (CD45RO+) T cells sorted from blood. The receptors derive from a woman younger than 35 in good health. CDR3s include the opening cysteine and the closing phenylalanine or tryptophan. D genes are given only for firm matches. The size of a clone is reported for some rows only, either as once, few or many, or as a class for expanded clones.

-	TRBV2	TRBJ2-2	few	TGTGCCAGCAGTGAAGAAGATACCGGGGAGCTGTTTTTT	CASSEEDTGELFF
-	TRBV20-1	TRBJ2-3	-	TGCAGTGCCATGGACTACCATAGCACAGATACGCAGTATTTT	CSAMDYHSTDTQYF
-	TRBV24-1	TRBJ2-2	-	TGTGCCACCAGTGGGGACCTTACCCGATCCGGGGAGCTGTTTTTT	CATSGDLTRSGELFF
-	TRBV9	TRBJ2-3	few	TGTGCCAGCCAACAGGGCCCAACAGATACGCAGTATTTT	CASQQGPTDTQYF
-	TRBV14	TRBJ1-2	few	TGTGCCAGCAGCCAAGATAGGACAGATTCGATGGGCTACACCTTC	CASSQDRTDSMGYTF
TRBD1	TRBV18	TRBJ1-6	-	TGTGCCAGCTCACCAGACTGGGCAGGGGGCAGTTCACACCTCCACTTT	CASSPDWAGGSSHLHF
TRBD1	TRBV3-1	TRBJ1-1	few	TGTGCCAGCAGACAGGGGATCGCTGAAGCTTTCTTT	CASRQGIAEAFF
TRBD1	TRBV7-2	TRBJ1-2	many	TGTGCCAGCAGCTTAGCTCCGGGACAGGGACAATATGGCTACACCTTC	CASSLAPGQGQYGYTF
-	TRBV4-1	TRBJ2-3	-	TGCGCCAGCAGACCCCTCCCTACGGGCACAGATACGCAGTATTTT	CASRPLPTGTDTQYF
-	TRBV14	TRBJ1-1	-	TGTGCCAGCAGCCAAGACAGGGGGAACACTGAAGCTTTCTTT	CASSQDRGNTEAFF
TRBD2	TRBV4-2	TRBJ2-1	-	TGTGCCAGCAGCCAAGACCGGCTAGCGGGTAACAGTGAGCAGTTCTTC	CASSQDRLAGNSEQFF
-	TRBV20-1	TRBJ1-1	many	TGCAGTGCTAGCCCCCCTCCAGGGTCAAGGAACACTGAAGCTTTCTTT	CSASPPPGSRNTEAFF
TRBD2	TRBV7-6	TRBJ2-1	-	TGTGCCAGCAGCGGTACTAGCGGGAGTGTTCTTGAGCAGTTCTTC	CASSGTSGSVLEQFF
-	TRBV12-3/TRBV12-4	TRBJ1-5	many	TGTGCCAGCAGTTTAGGGTTACAGGGCGATCAGCCCCAGCATTTT	CASSLGLQGDQPQHF
-	TRBV6-5	TRBJ1-5	many	TGTGCCAGCAGTTCTCCAAACCCAACCACGGACAGCACCTCTTACTATAGCAATCAGCCCCAGCATTTT	CASSSPNPTTDSTSYYSNQPQHF
-	TRBV7-9	TRBJ2-3	-	TGTGCCAGCAGCTTAAGGGGACTTGGCACAGATACGCAGTATTTT	CASSLRGLGTDTQYF
TRBD1	TRBV12-3/TRBV12-4	TRBJ2-1	-	TGTGCCAGCAGTTTGAAGGACAGGGGGTACAATGAGCAGTTCTTC	CASSLKDRGYNEQFF
TRBD2	TRBV7-2	TRBJ2-3	few	TGTGCCAGCAGCCCCTCAAGGCGGGGGGCGACAGATACGCAGTATTTT	CASSPSRRGATDTQYF
TRBD1	TRBV6-5	TRBJ1-6	few	TGTGCCAGCAGTTACTCGGGACAGGGGAGTTCACCCCTCCACTTT	CASSYSGQGSSPLHF
-	TRBV7-9	TRBJ1-1	few	TGTGCCAGCAGCTTAGGGGACCCTAGTCCCGAAGCTTTCTTT	CASSLGDPSPEAFF
-	TRBV6-1	TRBJ2-2	few	TGTGCCAGCACGCAGGAGCGCACCGGGGAGCTGTTTTTT	CASTQERTGELFF
-	TRBV6-5	TRBJ2-3	-	TGTGCCAGCAGTTACTCCCATGGGCCAGATACGCAGTATTTT	CASSYSHGPDTQYF
TRBD1	TRBV7-9	TRBJ2-5	many	TGTGCCAGCAGCTTAGCCCCCGGGACAGAGAAAGAGACCCAGTACTTC	CASSLAPGTEKETQYF
-	TRBV5-6	TRBJ2-7	few	TGTGCCAGCAGCCCGGACTTGAATTCCTACGAGCAGTACTTC	CASSPDLNSYEQYF
TRBD2	TRBV20-1	TRBJ2-5	many	TGCAGTGCCATCCCCGGCGGGAGAGAGACCCAGTACTTC	CSAIPGGRETQYF
TRBD1	TRBV7-9	TRBJ1-1	many	TGTGCCAGCAGCTTAGCCGGGACAGGGAGGCCGAACACTGAAGCTTTCTTT	CASSLAGTGRPNTEAFF
TRBD2	TRBV7-2	TRBJ2-5	many	TGTGCCAGCAGCTTAGTCAGCGGGAGTGCCCTACAAGAGACCCAGTACTTC	CASSLVSGSALQETQYF
TRBD1	TRBV12-3/TRBV12-4	TRBJ1-5	-	TGTGCCAGCATTAAAAATAAAGGGACAGGGCGTCAGCCCCAGCATTTT	CASIKNKGTGRQPQHF
-	TRBV20-1	TRBJ1-1	few	TGCAGTGCTAGGCGTCAGAGCTTTGGTGCTTTCTTT	CSARRQSFGAFF
-	TRBV20-1	TRBJ1-1	many	TGCAGTGCTAGAGACCGGATAAAGTACACTGAAGCTTTCTTT	CSARDRIKYTEAFF
-	TRBV11-3	TRBJ2-3	-	TGTGCCAGCAGCCCCGGGGTTGGGGATAGCACAGATACGCAGTATTTT	CASSPGVGDSTDTQYF
TRBD2	TRBV9	TRBJ2-3	few	TGTGCCAGCAGTTATAGCGGGGGGCAGAGCACAGATACGCAGTATTTT	CASSYSGGQSTDTQYF
TRBD1	TRBV20-1	TRBJ2-3	many	TGCAGTGCTCGGGTGGGCAGGGGGCGAGGTCTTGGAGTCACAGATACGCAGTATTTT	CSARVGRGRGLGVTDTQYF
TRBD1	TRBV12-3/TRBV12-4	TRBJ1-5	-	TGTGCCAGCAGTTTTCGACAGGGGAGGAATCAGCCCCAGCATTTT	CASSFRQGRNQPQHF
-	TRBV5-1	TRBJ2-7	many	TGCGCCAGCAGCTTGGCAGGCCAGGGGAGCTACGAGCAGTACTTC	CASSLAGQGSYEQYF
TRBD1	TRBV4-2	TRBJ1-6	many	TGTGCCAGCAGCCAAACGGACAGGTTCGGTTCACCCCTCCACTTT	CASSQTDRFGSPLHF
-	TRBV19	TRBJ2-1	-	TGTGCCAGTAGTATGACGAACAATGAGCAGTTCTTC	CASSMTNNEQFF
-	TRBV12-3/TRBV12-4	TRBJ2-5	many	TGTGCCAGCAGTTTTGGGGGCAGGGAGACCCAGTACTTC	CASSFGGRETQYF